Below, 8 T cell receptor beta chains from the same sample are listed, as sequenced in a study of blood T cell repertoires in COVID-19. Measured with immunoSEQ multiplex PCR; TCRdb has only the in-frame clones, and not every one. The data show about 220,000 clones, roughly 75% seen once. The sample consisted of peripheral blood. These receptors all come from a woman between 65 and 79 years old with acute or convalescent COVID-19.

V usage is TRBV5-1 and J usage is TRBJ2-3; 11 nucleotides align to TRBD2. Trimming at V came to 4 bases and at J to 2 bases, leaving 6 bases not matched to a gene. Germline CDR1 SGHRS, CDR2 YFSETQ. This CDR3 is 16 amino acids long. The CDR3 bases are TGCGCCAGCAGCCCCCTGACTAGCGGGGCCACAGATACGCAGTATTTT. It codes for CASSPLTSGATDTQYF.

The V gene is TRBV13, the J gene TRBJ2-1, with 14 bases that match TRBD2. Trimming took 0 bases from V and 0 from J; bases not matched to a gene: 10. The CDR3 contains 21 residues. Germline V gene data show CDR1 as PRHDT and CDR2 as FYEKMQ (reference sequence). The CDR3 spells CASSLGLGTSGGLSSYNEQFF. CDR3 in DNA: TGTGCCAGCAGCTTAGGCCTTGGGACTAGCGGGGGCCTGAGCTCCTACAATGAGCAGTTCTTC.

The V call is TRBV9, the J call TRBJ2-2, with 8 nucleotides matching TRBD2. Per germline, CDR1 SGDLS and CDR2 YYNGEE. V was clipped by 1 base and J by 5 bases; unmatched bases: 7. There are 16 residues in the CDR3. The CDR3 loop is CASSVHGGGSTGELFF. CDR3 coding DNA: TGTGCCAGCAGCGTACATGGCGGGGGGTCAACCGGGGAGCTGTTTTTT.

The rearrangement uses TRBV2 and TRBJ1-2; no firm D call. The CDR3 sequence is 13 residues long. V lost 8 bases, J lost 6 bases, and 16 bases lay in between. CDR1 and CDR2 from the germline V gene are SNHLY and FYNNEI. CDR3: CASAIGRLNGYTF. CDR3 bases: TGTGCCAGCGCAATCGGGAGGTTGAATGGCTACACCTTC.

The table lists this clone with a count of one. The chain couples TRBV27 to TRBJ2-7; D remains unclear. This CDR3 has 14 residues. CDR1 is MNHEY and CDR2 is SMNVEV in the germline V gene (reference sequence). Trimming removed 6 bases at V and 6 bases at J, with 18 bases between. The CDR3 loop reads CASRVPNFDAEQYF. CDR3 sequence (DNA): TGTGCCAGCAGAGTACCGAACTTTGATGCCGAGCAGTACTTC.

In DNA form, the CDR3 reads TGTGCCAGCAGCCCAGACAGGATCGTAAACATTCAGTACTTC. The encoded protein is CASSPDRIVNIQYF. The chain joins TRBV11-2 to TRBJ2-4, with TRBD1 as a possible D gene (6 bases). Germline V CDR1 and CDR2: SGHAT, FQNNGV. The CDR3 length is 14 residues. V lost 5 bases and J 6 bases, leaving 14 bases between the germline ends. The whole variable domain, filled in from reference TRBV11-2 and TRBJ2-4, reads EAGVAQSPRYKIIEKRQSVAFWCNPISGHATLYWYQQILGQGPKLLIQFQNNGVVDDSQLPKDRFSAERLKGVDSTLKIQPAKLEDSAVYLCASSPDRIVNIQYFGAGTRLSVL.

The J gene is TRBJ2-1, the V gene TRBV15; D gene uncertain. Germline V gene lookup returns CDR1 LNHNV and CDR2 YYDKDF (reference sequence). The CDR3 is 13 amino acids. The V end lost 0 bases, the J end lost 8 bases, and 8 bases lay between the germline ends. The CDR3 nucleotides are TGTGCCACCAGCAGAGATCCTCGGGATGAGCAGTTCTTC. Encoded protein: CATSRDPRDEQFF.

J is TRBJ1-5 and V is TRBV2, with D tentatively TRBD1 (5 bases). Between the trimmed V and J ends, which lost 4 bases and 4 bases, there was a span of 17 bases. There are 16 residues in the CDR3. CDR1 is SNHLY, CDR2 FYNNEI, per germline. The CDR3 sequence: CASSGGGVRDNQPQHF. The CDR3 nucleotides read TGTGCCAGCAGTGGGGGCGGGGTAAGGGATAATCAGCCCCAGCATTTT.